A single sample is the source of the 13 T cell receptor beta chains below, sequenced in a study of cytomegalovirus exposure and HLA in healthy donors. A multiplex PCR was run with 60 Vbeta primers and 13 Jbeta primers. Clones were sequenced by immunoSEQ multiplex PCR, and TCRdb holds only the in-frame ones, with some missing. The table has about 110,000 clones, approximately 76% seen once. Source material: PBMCs. The receptors come from a man in his forties or fifties in good health and CMV-seronegative.

The rearrangement joins TRBV4-3 to TRBJ1-6; D unresolved. Germline V gives CDR1 LGHNA, CDR2 YSLEER. The CDR3 is 15 amino acids. V was pared by 0 bases and J by 10 bases, with 13 bases between. The chain's CDR3 is CASSQDRPSGSPLHF. CDR3 coding DNA: TGCGCCAGCAGCCAAGACAGACCCTCGGGGTCACCCCTCCACTTT.

The V and J genes are TRBV4-1 and TRBJ2-1, with a weak D call TRBD2 (6 bases). With 4 bases removed from V and 7 bases from J, the gap between germline ends came to 14 bases. Germline V gene sequence: CDR1 MGHRA, CDR2 YSYEKL. This CDR3 contains 14 residues. CDR3 amino acids: CASSRLLANNEQFF. CDR3 sequence (DNA): TGCGCCAGCAGCCGCCTACTAGCAAATAATGAGCAGTTCTTC.

The CDR3 sequence is CAWSVGDRVGEQYF. CDR3 nucleotides: TGTGCCTGGAGTGTTGGGGACAGAGTTGGAGAGCAGTACTTC. The V call is TRBV30, the J call TRBJ2-7; 7 bases are a match to TRBD1. Germline CDR1 is GTSNPN and CDR2 is SVGIG (reference sequence). The CDR3 extends over 14 amino acids. V dropped 0 bases and J dropped 7; count of bases not matched to a gene: 9.

This chain connects TRBV27 to TRBJ2-7; D is possibly TRBD1 (6 bases). Trimming took 5 bases from V and 4 from J, leaving 18 bases between them. Germline assignment: CDR1 MNHEY and CDR2 SMNVEV (reference sequence). This CDR3 has 15 residues. The CDR3 DNA follows: TGTGCCAGCAGTCCCCGACAGGACCTCGGGTACGAGCAGTACTTC. Its protein product is CASSPRQDLGYEQYF.

This clone has only a few counts. This chain uses TRBV4-1 with TRBJ2-3, with D possibly matching TRBD2 (6 bases). CDR3 length: 15 amino acids. Germline V gene data show CDR1 as MGHRA and CDR2 as YSYEKL. V dropped 0 bases and J dropped 6 bases, with 13 bases sitting between them. In nucleotides, the CDR3 is TGCGCCAGCAGCCAAGATCACCTAGCGTGGGATACGCAGTATTTT. It codes for CASSQDHLAWDTQYF.

The CDR3 spells CASSTLPSTGVLTDTQYF. As DNA, the CDR3 is TGTGCCAGCAGTACTTTACCCTCGACAGGGGTCCTCACAGATACGCAGTATTTT. J is TRBJ2-3 and V is TRBV2; 8 positions match TRBD1. V trimming: 5 bases; J trimming: 2 bases; junction bases outside the gene matches: 15. This CDR3 contains 18 residues. From germline, CDR1 is SNHLY and CDR2 FYNNEI.

The rearrangement uses TRBV7-8 and TRBJ2-1, with 11 nucleotides matching TRBD1. From germline, CDR1 is SGHVS and CDR2 FQNEAQ. The CDR3 has 15 amino acids. With V trimmed by 5 bases and J by 5 bases, 5 bases remained unmatched. The CDR3, as DNA: TGTGCCAGCAGCGGACAGGGGGCCCTAAACAATGAGCAGTTCTTC. This sequence encodes CASSGQGALNNEQFF.

V usage is TRBV7-2 and J usage is TRBJ1-6; no definite D call. The CDR3 runs 14 residues. The germline V and J ends were trimmed by 2 bases and 7 bases, with 9 bases remaining between them. In germline, CDR1 is SGHTA, CDR2 FQGNSA. This CDR3 is CASSLTRGNSPLHF. CDR3 nucleotides: TGTGCCAGCAGCTTAACCCGCGGGAATTCACCCCTCCACTTT. Drawing the rest from reference TRBV7-2 and TRBJ1-6, the complete variable domain is GAGVSQSPSNKVTEKGKDVELRCDPISGHTALYWYRQSLGQGLEFLIYFQGNSAPDKSGLPSDRFSAERTGGSVSTLTIQRTQQEDSAVYLCASSLTRGNSPLHFGNGTRLTVT.

In the case of this clone: A junction end diverges from the germline sequence, so it may reflect a read error. The chain combines TRBV28 with TRBJ1-6, with D perhaps matching TRBD1 (5 bases). Per the germline V gene, CDR1 is MDHEN and CDR2 is SYDVKM. CDR3 size: 16 residues. The CDR3 sequence: CASSFGGGSYHSPLHF. In DNA form, the CDR3 reads TGTGCCAGCAGTTTTGGGGGGGGGTCCTATCATTCACCCCTCCACTTT. Complete variable domain (other parts from reference TRBV28 and TRBJ1-6): DVKVTQSSRYLVKRTGEKVFLECVQDMDHENMFWYRQDPGLGLRLIYFSYDVKMKEKGDIPEGYSVSREKKERFSLILESASTNQTSMYLCASSFGGGSYHSPLHFGNGTRLTVT.

This chain uses TRBV6-1 with TRBJ2-7; D is possibly TRBD1 (6 bases). Deletions cut 8 bases from V and 3 bases from J, with 17 bases between. The CDR3 totals 14 residues. Germline CDR1 reads MNHNS; CDR2 reads SASEGT. The CDR3 loop reads CASHRTDDLYEQYF. In nucleotides, the CDR3 is TGTGCCAGCCACCGGACAGACGATCTCTACGAGCAGTACTTC.

V usage is TRBV11-2 and J usage is TRBJ2-7; D possibly corresponds to TRBD1 (7 bases). Germline V lookup: CDR1 SGHAT, CDR2 FQNNGV. Deletions cut 3 bases from V and 7 bases from J, with 22 bases between. The CDR3 is 16 residues long. The CDR3 loop is CASSFQILSGGGEQYF. Here the CDR3 DNA reads TGTGCCAGCAGCTTCCAAATACTTTCAGGGGGAGGAGAGCAGTACTTC.

The chain joins TRBV6-1 to TRBJ1-6; 7 nucleotides align to TRBD1. The CDR3 loop spans 15 amino acids. Germline CDR1 and CDR2: MNHNS and SASEGT. V was clipped by 0 bases and J by 7 bases; unmatched bases: 3. The CDR3 region is CASSEADRSNSPLHF. CDR3 DNA: TGTGCCAGCAGTGAAGCGGACAGGTCAAATTCACCCCTCCACTTT.

DNA for the CDR3: TGTGCCAGCAGCTCGGGACAGGGGTTGAATGAGCAGTTCTTC. Its protein product is CASSSGQGLNEQFF. This chain joins TRBV5-4 and TRBJ2-1; 10 bases agree with TRBD1. Germline CDR1 and CDR2: SGHNT and YYREEE (reference sequence). CDR3 size: 14 residues. The V segment lost 3 bases and the J segment 7 bases; nucleotides outside the gene matches: 4.